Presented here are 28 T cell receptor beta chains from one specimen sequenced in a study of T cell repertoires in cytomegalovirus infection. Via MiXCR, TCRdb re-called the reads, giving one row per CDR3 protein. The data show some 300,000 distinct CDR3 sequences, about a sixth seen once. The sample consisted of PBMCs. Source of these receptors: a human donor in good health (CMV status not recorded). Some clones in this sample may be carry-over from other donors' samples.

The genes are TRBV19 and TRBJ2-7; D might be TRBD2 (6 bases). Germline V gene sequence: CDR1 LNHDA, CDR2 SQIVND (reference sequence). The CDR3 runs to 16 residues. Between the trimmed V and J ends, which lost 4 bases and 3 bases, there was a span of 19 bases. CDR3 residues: CASSSPGDKRIYEQYF. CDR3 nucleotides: TGTGCCAGTAGTAGCCCGGGGGATAAGAGGATCTACGAGCAGTACTTC.

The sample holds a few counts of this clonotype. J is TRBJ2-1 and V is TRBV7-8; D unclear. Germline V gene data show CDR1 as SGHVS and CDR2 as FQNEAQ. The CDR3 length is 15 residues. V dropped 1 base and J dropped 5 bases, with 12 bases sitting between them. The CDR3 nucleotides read TGTGCCAGCAGCTTAGTCTTGGAGAAAGACAATGAGCAGTTCTTC. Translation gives CASSLVLEKDNEQFF.

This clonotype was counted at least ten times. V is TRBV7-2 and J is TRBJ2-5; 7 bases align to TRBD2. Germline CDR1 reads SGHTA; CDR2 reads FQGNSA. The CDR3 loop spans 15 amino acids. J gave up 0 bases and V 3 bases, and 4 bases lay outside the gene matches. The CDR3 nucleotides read TGTGCCAGCAGCTTTTACGGGGGGTACCAAGAGACCCAGTACTTC. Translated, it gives CASSFYGGYQETQYF. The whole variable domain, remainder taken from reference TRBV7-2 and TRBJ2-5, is GAGVSQSPSNKVTEKGKDVELRCDPISGHTALYWYRQSLGQGLEFLIYFQGNSAPDKSGLPSDRFSAERTGGSVSTLTIQRTQQEDSAVYLCASSFYGGYQETQYFGPGTRLLVL.

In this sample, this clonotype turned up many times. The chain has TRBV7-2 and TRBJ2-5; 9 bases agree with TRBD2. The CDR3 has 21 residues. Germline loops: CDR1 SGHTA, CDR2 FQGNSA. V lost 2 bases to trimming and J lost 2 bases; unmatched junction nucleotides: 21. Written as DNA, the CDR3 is TGTGCCAGCAGCTTACGAGCGGGGGGTTTCAACCGCGGGCAAGGGCAAGAGACCCAGTACTTC. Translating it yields CASSLRAGGFNRGQGQETQYF.

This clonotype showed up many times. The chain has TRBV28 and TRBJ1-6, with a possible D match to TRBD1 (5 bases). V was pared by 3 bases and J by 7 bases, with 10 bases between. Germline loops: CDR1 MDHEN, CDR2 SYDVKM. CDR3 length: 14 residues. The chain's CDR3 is CASSLGRGNSPLHF. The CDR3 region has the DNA TGTGCCAGCAGTTTGGGGAGGGGAAATTCACCCCTCCACTTT. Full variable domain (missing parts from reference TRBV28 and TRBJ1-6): DVKVTQSSRYLVKRTGEKVFLECVQDMDHENMFWYRQDPGLGLRLIYFSYDVKMKEKGDIPEGYSVSREKKERFSLILESASTNQTSMYLCASSLGRGNSPLHFGNGTRLTVT.

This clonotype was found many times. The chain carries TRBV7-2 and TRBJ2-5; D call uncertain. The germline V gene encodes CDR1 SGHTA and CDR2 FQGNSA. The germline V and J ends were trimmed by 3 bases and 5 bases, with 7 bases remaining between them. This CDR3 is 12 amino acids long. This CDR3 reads CASSFSGETQYF. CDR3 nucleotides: TGTGCCAGCAGCTTTTCTGGGGAGACCCAGTACTTC. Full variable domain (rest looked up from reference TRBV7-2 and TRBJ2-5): GAGVSQSPSNKVTEKGKDVELRCDPISGHTALYWYRQSLGQGLEFLIYFQGNSAPDKSGLPSDRFSAERTGGSVSTLTIQRTQQEDSAVYLCASSFSGETQYFGPGTRLLVL.

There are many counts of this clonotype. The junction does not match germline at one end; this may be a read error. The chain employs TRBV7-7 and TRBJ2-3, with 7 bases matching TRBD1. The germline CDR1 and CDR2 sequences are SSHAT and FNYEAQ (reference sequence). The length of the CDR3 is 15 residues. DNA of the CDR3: TGTGCTAGCAGCTTAAGAGGGGGCAGGACAGATACGCAGTATTTT. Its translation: CASSLRGGRTDTQYF.

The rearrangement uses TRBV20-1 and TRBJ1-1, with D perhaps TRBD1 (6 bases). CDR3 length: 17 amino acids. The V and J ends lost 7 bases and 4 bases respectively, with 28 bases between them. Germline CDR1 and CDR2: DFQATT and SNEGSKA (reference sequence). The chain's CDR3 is CSVLRGGAGEWSTEAFF. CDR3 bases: TGCAGTGTCTTGAGAGGGGGGGCCGGCGAGTGGAGCACTGAAGCTTTCTTT.

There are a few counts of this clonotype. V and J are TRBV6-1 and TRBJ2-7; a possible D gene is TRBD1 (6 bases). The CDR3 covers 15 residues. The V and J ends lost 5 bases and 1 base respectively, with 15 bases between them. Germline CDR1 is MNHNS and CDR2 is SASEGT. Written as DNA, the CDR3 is TGTGCCAGCAGTACTGAGACCGGACAGTCCTACGAGCAGTACTTC. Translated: CASSTETGQSYEQYF.

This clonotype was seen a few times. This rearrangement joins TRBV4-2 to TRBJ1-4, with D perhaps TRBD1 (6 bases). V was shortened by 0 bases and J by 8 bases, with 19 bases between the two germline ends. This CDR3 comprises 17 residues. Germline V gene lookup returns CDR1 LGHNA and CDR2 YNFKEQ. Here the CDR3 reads CASSQETDSPRGEKLFF. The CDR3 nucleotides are TGTGCCAGCAGCCAAGAAACGGACAGTCCGAGGGGGGAAAAACTGTTTTTT.

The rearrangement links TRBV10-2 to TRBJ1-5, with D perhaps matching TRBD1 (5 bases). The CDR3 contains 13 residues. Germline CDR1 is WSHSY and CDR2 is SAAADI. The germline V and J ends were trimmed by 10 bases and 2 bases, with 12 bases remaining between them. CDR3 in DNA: TGCGCCACCGGGGGGGGGGGCAATCAGCCCCAGCATTTT. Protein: CATGGGGNQPQHF.

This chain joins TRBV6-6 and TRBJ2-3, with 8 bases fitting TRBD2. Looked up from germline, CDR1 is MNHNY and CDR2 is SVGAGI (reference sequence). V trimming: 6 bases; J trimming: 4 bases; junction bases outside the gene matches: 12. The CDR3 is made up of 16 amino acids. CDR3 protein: CASRTTGGAGADTQYF. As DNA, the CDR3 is TGTGCCAGCAGGACCACCGGGGGGGCCGGGGCAGATACGCAGTATTTT.

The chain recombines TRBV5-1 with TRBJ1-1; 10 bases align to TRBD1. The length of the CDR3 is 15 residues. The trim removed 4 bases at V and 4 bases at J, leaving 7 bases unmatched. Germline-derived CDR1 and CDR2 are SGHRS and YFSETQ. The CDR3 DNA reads TGCGCCAGCAGCGGGGACGGGACAGGGGCCACTGAAGCTTTCTTT. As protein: CASSGDGTGATEAFF.

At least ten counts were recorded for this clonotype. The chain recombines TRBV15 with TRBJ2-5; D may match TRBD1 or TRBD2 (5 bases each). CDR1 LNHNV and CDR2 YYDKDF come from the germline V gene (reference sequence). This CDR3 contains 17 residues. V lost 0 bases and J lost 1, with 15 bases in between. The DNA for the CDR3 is TGTGCCACCAGCAGAGATTTTGTCGGGGCCATCCAAGAGACCCAGTACTTC. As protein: CATSRDFVGAIQETQYF. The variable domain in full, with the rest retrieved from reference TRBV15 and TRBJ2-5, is DAMVIQNPRYQVTQFGKPVTLSCSQTLNHNVMYWYQQKSSQAPKLLFHYYDKDFNNEADTPDNFQSRRPNTSFCFLDIRSPGLGDTAMYLCATSRDFVGAIQETQYFGPGTRLLVL.

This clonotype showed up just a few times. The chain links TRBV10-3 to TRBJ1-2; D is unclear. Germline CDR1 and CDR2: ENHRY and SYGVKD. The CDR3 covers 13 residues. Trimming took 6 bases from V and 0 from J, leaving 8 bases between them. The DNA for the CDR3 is TGTGCCATCAGCCCGGCGGCTAACTATGGCTACACCTTC. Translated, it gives CAISPAANYGYTF.

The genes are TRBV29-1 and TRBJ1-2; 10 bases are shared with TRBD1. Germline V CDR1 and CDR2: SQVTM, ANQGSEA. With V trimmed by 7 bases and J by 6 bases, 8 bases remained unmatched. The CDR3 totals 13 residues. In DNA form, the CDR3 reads TGCAGCGGGGGACAGGGGAGGAAAGATGGCTACACCTTC. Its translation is CSGGQGRKDGYTF.

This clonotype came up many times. CDR3 DNA: TGTGCCAGCAGCCTGGGACTATTCGAAGAGACCCAGTACTTC. It encodes CASSLGLFEETQYF. The gene calls are TRBV7-2 and TRBJ2-5; 7 bases are a match to TRBD2. The trim removed 5 bases at V and 3 bases at J, leaving 6 bases unmatched. The CDR3 has 14 residues. The V gene's germline CDR1 is SGHTA and CDR2 FQGNSA.

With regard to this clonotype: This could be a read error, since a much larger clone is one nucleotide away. The CDR3 nucleotides read TGCGCCAGCAGCCAAGATCCCAATGGTACGCAGTATTTT. It is translated as CASSQDPNGTQYF. The rearrangement uses TRBV4-1 and TRBJ2-3, with D uncertain. V lost 0 bases and J 8 bases, leaving 9 bases between the germline ends. The CDR3 is made up of 13 amino acids. Germline CDR1 MGHRA, CDR2 YSYEKL.

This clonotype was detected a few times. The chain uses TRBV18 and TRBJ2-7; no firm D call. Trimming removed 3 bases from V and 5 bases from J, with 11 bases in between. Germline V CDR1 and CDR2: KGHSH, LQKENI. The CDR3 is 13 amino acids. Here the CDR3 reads CASSPNTSDEQYF. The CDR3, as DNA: TGTGCCAGCTCACCCAACACTTCCGACGAGCAGTACTTC.

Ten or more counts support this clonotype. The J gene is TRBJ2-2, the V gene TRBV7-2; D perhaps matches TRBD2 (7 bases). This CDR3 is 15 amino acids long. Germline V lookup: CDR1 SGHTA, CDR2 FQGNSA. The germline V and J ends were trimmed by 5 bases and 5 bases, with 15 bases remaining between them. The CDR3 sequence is CASSPPGGSTGELFF. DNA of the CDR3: TGTGCCAGCAGCCCACCGGGGGGCAGTACCGGGGAGCTGTTTTTT.

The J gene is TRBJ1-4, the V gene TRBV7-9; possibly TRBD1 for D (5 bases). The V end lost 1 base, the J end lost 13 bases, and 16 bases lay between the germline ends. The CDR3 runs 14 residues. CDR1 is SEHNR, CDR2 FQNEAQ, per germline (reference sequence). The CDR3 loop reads CASSLVGEGMRLFF. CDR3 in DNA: TGTGCCAGCAGCTTAGTTGGAGAGGGGATGAGACTGTTTTTT.

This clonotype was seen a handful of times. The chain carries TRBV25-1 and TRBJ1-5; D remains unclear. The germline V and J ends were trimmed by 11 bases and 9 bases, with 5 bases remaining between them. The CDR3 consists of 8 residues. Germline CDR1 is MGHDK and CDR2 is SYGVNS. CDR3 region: CALWPQHF. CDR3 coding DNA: TGTGCCCTTTGGCCCCAGCATTTT.

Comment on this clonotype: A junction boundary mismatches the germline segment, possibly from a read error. The CDR3 DNA reads TGTGCCGGCAGCCACTCGGGTGACGAGCAGTACTTC. Translated: CAGSHSGDEQYF. The chain couples TRBV11-2 to TRBJ2-7, with D hard to call. Germline-derived CDR1 and CDR2 are SGHAT and FQNNGV. This CDR3 contains 12 residues.

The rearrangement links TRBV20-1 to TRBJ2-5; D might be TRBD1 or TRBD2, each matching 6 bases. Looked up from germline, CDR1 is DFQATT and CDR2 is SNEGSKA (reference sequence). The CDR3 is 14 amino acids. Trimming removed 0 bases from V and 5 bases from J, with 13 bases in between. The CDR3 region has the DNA TGCAGTGCTAGAGAGGGGGCAGCGGGCGAGACCCAGTACTTC. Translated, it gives CSAREGAAGETQYF.

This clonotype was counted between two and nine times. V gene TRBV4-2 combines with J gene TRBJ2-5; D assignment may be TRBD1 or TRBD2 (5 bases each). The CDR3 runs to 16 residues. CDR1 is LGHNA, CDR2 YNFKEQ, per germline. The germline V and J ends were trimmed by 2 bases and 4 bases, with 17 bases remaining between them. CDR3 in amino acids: CASSQLTGTTGETQYF. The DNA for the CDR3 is TGTGCCAGCAGCCAACTCACCGGGACCACGGGAGAGACCCAGTACTTC.

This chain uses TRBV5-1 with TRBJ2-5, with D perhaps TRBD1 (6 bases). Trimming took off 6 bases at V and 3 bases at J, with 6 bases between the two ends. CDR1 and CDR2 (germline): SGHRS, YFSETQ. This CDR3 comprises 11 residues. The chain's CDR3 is CASKGEETQYF. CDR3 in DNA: TGCGCCAGCAAGGGGGAAGAGACCCAGTACTTC. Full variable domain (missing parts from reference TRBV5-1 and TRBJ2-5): KAGVTQTPRYLIKTRGQQVTLSCSPISGHRSVSWYQQTPGQGLQFLFEYFSETQRNKGNFPGRFSGRQFSNSRSEMNVSTLELGDSALYLCASKGEETQYFGPGTRLLVL.

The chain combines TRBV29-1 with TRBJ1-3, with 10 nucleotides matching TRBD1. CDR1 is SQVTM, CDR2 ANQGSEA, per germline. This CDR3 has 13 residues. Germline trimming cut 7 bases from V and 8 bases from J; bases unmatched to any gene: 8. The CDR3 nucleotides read TGCAGCGGGGCCGGGACAGGGGCGGACACCATATATTTT. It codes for CSGAGTGADTIYF.

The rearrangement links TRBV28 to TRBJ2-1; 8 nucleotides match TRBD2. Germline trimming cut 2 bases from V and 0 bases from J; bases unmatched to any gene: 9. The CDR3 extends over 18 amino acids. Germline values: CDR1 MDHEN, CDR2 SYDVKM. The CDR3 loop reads CASSLPTGGVDSYNEQFF. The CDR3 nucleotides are TGTGCCAGCAGTTTACCGACCGGGGGGGTCGACTCCTACAATGAGCAGTTCTTC.